Presented here are 14 T cell receptor beta chains from one specimen sequenced in a study of cytomegalovirus exposure and HLA in healthy donors. Clones were sequenced by immunoSEQ multiplex PCR, and TCRdb holds only the in-frame ones, with some missing. The top ten hold roughly 7.1% of the sample, which has about 49,000 clones, around 94% seen once. Sequencing was performed on PBMCs. Every receptor here comes from a woman younger than 30 in good health and CMV-seropositive.

V and J are TRBV28 and TRBJ1-5; 10 nucleotides line up with TRBD1. The CDR3 runs to 15 residues. J lost 5 bases, V lost 2 bases, and 3 bases had no gene match. The germline CDR1 and CDR2 sequences are MDHEN and SYDVKM. CDR3 region: CASSLPGQGYQPQHF. Here the CDR3 DNA reads TGTGCCAGCAGTTTACCGGGACAGGGGTATCAGCCCCAGCATTTT.

The chain combines TRBV27 with TRBJ1-2, with a tentative D call TRBD1 (5 bases). CDR1 MNHEY and CDR2 SMNVEV come from the germline V gene (reference sequence). The CDR3 runs 14 residues. V gave up 6 bases and J gave up 4 bases, with 15 bases separating them. The CDR3 is CASSYRTGGYGYTF. CDR3 nucleotides: TGTGCCAGCAGCTACAGGACGGGTGGCTATGGCTACACCTTC.

The J gene is TRBJ1-2, the V gene TRBV11-3; 9 positions match TRBD1. Germline-derived CDR1 and CDR2 are SGHNT and YENEEA. The CDR3 contains 16 residues. Trimming cost V 4 bases and J 2 bases; bases outside gene matches: 8. CDR3 amino acids: CASSSPGQGTNYGYTF. The CDR3 nucleotides read TGTGCCAGCAGCTCCCCGGGACAGGGAACCAACTATGGCTACACCTTC. Based on the CDR3 plus reference TRBV11-3 and TRBJ1-2, the full variable domain is EAGVVQSPRYKIIEKKQPVAFWCNPISGHNTLYWYLQNLGQGPELLIRYENEEAVDDSQLPKDRFSAERLKGVDSTLKIQPAELGDSAVYLCASSSPGQGTNYGYTFGSGTRLTVV.

This clone was counted only a few times. The genes are TRBV6-4 and TRBJ2-3, with TRBD2 matching 8 bases. Trimming cost V 2 bases and J 2 bases; bases outside gene matches: 6. The V gene's germline CDR1 is MRHNA and CDR2 SNTAGT. This CDR3 is 16 amino acids long. The CDR3 DNA is TGTGCCAGCAGTGACATGGCGGGGGGAACCACAGATACGCAGTATTTT. Protein product: CASSDMAGGTTDTQYF.

This chain joins TRBV9 and TRBJ2-5; D is perhaps TRBD2 (5 bases). Germline CDR1 is SGDLS and CDR2 is YYNGEE. V lost 3 bases, J lost 6 bases, and 9 bases lay in between. CDR3 length: 12 residues. CDR3 region: CASSEPGKTQYF. In DNA, the CDR3 is TGTGCCAGCAGCGAGCCGGGGAAGACCCAGTACTTC.

The chain uses TRBV7-6 and TRBJ2-1, with no clear D. The CDR3 runs to 13 residues. Germline CDR1 SGHVS, CDR2 FNYEAQ. V was clipped by 2 bases and J by 9 bases, with 11 bases between them. Written as DNA, the CDR3 is TGTGCCAGCAGCTTATACGGTGAATCTGAGCAGTTCTTC. It is translated as CASSLYGESEQFF.

The J gene is TRBJ2-1, the V gene TRBV10-3; possible D gene TRBD2, 6 bases. The CDR3 contains 14 residues. Per the germline V gene, CDR1 is ENHRY and CDR2 is SYGVKD. Trimming removed 7 bases at V and 4 bases at J, with 14 bases between. CDR3 sequence: CAIKEREAYNEQFF. The DNA for the CDR3 is TGTGCCATCAAGGAGAGGGAGGCATACAATGAGCAGTTCTTC.

The J gene is TRBJ2-3, the V gene TRBV7-9; 8 nucleotides agree with TRBD2. CDR1 SEHNR and CDR2 FQNEAQ come from the germline V gene (reference sequence). With 5 bases clipped from V and 0 bases from J, the junction kept 4 bases outside the gene matches. The CDR3 contains 15 residues. The CDR3 here is CASSTLAGSTDTQYF. The CDR3 DNA sequence: TGTGCCAGCAGCACCTTAGCGGGAAGCACAGATACGCAGTATTTT.

V usage is TRBV19 and J usage is TRBJ1-3, with a tentative D call TRBD1 (5 bases). Trimming left V 3 bases short and J 4 bases short, with 13 bases between. There are 15 residues in the CDR3. CDR1 and CDR2 from the germline V gene are LNHDA and SQIVND (reference sequence). CDR3 sequence reads: CASSIQAGPGNTIYF. CDR3 coding DNA: TGTGCCAGTAGTATTCAAGCGGGGCCCGGAAACACCATATATTTT.

This clone was seen a handful of times. DNA for the CDR3: TGTGCCAGCAGTCCTTCTAGCGGGACCCACGAGCAGTACTTC. This translates into CASSPSSGTHEQYF. The chain links TRBV2 to TRBJ2-7, with 9 bases matching TRBD2. This CDR3 contains 14 residues. CDR1 and CDR2 from the germline V gene are SNHLY and FYNNEI. Unmatched junction bases numbered 7, after V lost 5 bases and J lost 5 bases.

This sequence joins TRBV5-1 and TRBJ1-2; the D gene is possibly TRBD1 (5 bases). Germline V lookup: CDR1 SGHRS, CDR2 YFSETQ. Between the trimmed V and J ends, which lost 0 bases and 3 bases, there was a span of 18 bases. This CDR3 has 17 residues. In nucleotides, the CDR3 is TGCGCCAGCAGCTTGGCCGTTCGGGGGGGAACTCACTATGGCTACACCTTC. The encoded protein is CASSLAVRGGTHYGYTF.

A single count supports this clone. V usage is TRBV11-3 and J usage is TRBJ2-3, with TRBD2 matching 7 bases. The CDR3 has 17 residues. V trimming: 0 bases; J trimming: 3 bases; junction bases outside the gene matches: 9. Germline V gene sequence: CDR1 SGHNT, CDR2 YENEEA. The CDR3 DNA follows: TGTGCCAGCAGCTTAGATCCGGGCGGGAGTAGGACAGATACGCAGTATTTT. Protein: CASSLDPGGSRTDTQYF.

The chain is built from TRBV28 and TRBJ2-3, with D possibly matching TRBD2 (6 bases). From germline, CDR1 is MDHEN and CDR2 SYDVKM. V was cut by 4 bases and J by 4 bases, with 12 bases left in between. There are 14 residues in the CDR3. The CDR3 DNA follows: TGTGCCAGCAGTTGGGGGACTGGGGCAGATACGCAGTATTTT. Protein product: CASSWGTGADTQYF.

The rearrangement uses TRBV6-4 and TRBJ2-7; 10 nucleotides agree with TRBD2. The germline CDR1 and CDR2 sequences are MRHNA and SNTAGT. J gave up 6 bases and V 2 bases, and 7 bases lay outside the gene matches. The CDR3 has 15 amino acids. CDR3 in DNA: TGTGCCAGCAGTGACGAATCTAGCGGGAGCCTCGAGCAGTACTTC. Translation: CASSDESSGSLEQYF.